This section outlines one T cell receptor beta chain sequence together with its context. This entry is derived from a study of blood T cell repertoires in COVID-19. Whole-study context: Sources were T cells, B-cell-depleted T cells, or PBMCs; the material itself was cDNA or gDNA.

The length of the CDR3 is 12 residues. V lost 4 bases and J 3 bases, leaving 5 bases between the germline ends. Germline V gives CDR1 MDHEN, CDR2 SYDVKM. In the authors' methods: The authors estimated nucleated cell counts from reference gene primer amplification. Clones were read by immunoSEQ multiplex PCR, and TCRdb kept only the in-frame ones, dropping some. The V and J calls and the clone size are those of that table, but D and trimming were determined from the DNA. The data hold 140,000 to 150,000 clones, with roughly 84% observed a single time. Sequencing input: peripheral blood. The source is a human donor in a cohort sampled during active COVID-19. V and J are TRBV28 and TRBJ2-3; no definite D call. In DNA, the CDR3 is TGTGCCAGCAGTTATAGTACAGATACGCAGTATTTT. The encoded protein is CASSYSTDTQYF.